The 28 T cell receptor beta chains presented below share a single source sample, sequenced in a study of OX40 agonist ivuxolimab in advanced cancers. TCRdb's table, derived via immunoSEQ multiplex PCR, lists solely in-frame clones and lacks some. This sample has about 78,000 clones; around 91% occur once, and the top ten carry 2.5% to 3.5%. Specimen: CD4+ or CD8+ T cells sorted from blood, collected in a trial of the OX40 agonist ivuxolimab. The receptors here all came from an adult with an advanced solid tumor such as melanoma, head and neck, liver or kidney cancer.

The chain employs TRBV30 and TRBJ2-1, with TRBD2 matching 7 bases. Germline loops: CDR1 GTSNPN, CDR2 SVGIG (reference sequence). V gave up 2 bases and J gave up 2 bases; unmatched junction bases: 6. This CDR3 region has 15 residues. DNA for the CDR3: TGTGCCTGGAGTCCGGGGGGACTACCCTACAATGAGCAGTTCTTC. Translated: CAWSPGGLPYNEQFF.

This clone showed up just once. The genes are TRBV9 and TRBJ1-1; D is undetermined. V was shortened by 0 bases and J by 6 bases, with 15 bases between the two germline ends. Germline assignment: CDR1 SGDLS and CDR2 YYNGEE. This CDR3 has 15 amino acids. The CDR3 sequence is CASSVVGSASAEAFF. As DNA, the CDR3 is TGTGCCAGCAGCGTAGTGGGGTCAGCTAGCGCTGAAGCTTTCTTT.

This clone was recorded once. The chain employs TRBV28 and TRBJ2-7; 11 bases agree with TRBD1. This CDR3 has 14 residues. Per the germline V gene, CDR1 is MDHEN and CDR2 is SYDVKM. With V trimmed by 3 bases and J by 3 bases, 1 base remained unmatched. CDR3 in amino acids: CASSLGQGVYEQYF. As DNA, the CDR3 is TGTGCCAGCAGTTTGGGACAGGGGGTCTACGAGCAGTACTTC.

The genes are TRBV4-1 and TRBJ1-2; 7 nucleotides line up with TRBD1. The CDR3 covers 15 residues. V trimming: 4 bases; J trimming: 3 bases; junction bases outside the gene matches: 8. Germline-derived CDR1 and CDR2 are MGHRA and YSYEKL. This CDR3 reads CASSRLNRGDYGYTF. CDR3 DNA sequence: TGCGCCAGCAGCCGACTGAACAGGGGAGACTATGGCTACACCTTC.

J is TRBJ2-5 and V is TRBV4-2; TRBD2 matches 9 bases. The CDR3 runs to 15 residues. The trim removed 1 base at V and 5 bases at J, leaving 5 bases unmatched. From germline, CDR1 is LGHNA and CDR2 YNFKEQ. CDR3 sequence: CASSQVRGGLETQYF. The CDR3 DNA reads TGTGCCAGCAGCCAAGTGCGGGGGGGTTTGGAGACCCAGTACTTC.

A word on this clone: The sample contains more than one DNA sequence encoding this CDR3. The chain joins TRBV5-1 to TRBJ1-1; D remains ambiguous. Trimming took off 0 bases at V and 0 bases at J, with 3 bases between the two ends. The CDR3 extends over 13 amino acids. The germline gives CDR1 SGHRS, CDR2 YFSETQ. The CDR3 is CASSLEVNTEAFF. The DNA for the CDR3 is TGCGCCAGCAGCTTGGAGGTGAACACTGAAGCTTTCTTT.

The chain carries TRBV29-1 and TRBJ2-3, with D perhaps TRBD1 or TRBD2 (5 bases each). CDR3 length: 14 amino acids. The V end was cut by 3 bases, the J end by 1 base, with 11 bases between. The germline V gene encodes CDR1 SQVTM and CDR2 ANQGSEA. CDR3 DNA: TGCAGCGTTGAGGGGTGGGGACGCACAGATACGCAGTATTTT. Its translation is CSVEGWGRTDTQYF.

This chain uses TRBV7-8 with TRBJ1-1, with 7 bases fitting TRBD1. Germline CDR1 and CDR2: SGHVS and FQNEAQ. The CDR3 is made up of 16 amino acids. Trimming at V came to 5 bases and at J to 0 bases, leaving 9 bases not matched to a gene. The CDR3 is CASSQRDSVMNTEAFF. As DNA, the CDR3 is TGTGCCAGCAGCCAGCGGGACAGCGTTATGAACACTGAAGCTTTCTTT.

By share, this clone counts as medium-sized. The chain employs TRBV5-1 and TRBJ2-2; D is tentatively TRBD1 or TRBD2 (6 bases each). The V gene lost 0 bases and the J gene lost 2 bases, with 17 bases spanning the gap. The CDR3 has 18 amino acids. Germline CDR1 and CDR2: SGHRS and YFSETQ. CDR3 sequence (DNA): TGCGCCAGCAGCTTGGTTGGGGGGCGAGTTCTAAACACCGGGGAGCTGTTTTTT. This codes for CASSLVGGRVLNTGELFF.

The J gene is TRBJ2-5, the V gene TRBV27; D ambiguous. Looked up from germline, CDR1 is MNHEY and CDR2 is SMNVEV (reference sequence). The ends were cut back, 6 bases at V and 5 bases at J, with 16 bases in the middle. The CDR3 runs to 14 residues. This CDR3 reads CASSSGRYRETQYF. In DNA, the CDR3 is TGTGCCAGCAGCTCCGGACGTTACCGGGAGACCCAGTACTTC.

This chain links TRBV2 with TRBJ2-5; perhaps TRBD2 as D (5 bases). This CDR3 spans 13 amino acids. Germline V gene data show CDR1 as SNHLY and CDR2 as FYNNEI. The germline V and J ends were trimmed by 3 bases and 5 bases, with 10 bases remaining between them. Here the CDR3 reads CASSDRRRETQYF. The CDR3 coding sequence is TGTGCCAGCAGTGACAGGAGGAGGGAGACCCAGTACTTC.

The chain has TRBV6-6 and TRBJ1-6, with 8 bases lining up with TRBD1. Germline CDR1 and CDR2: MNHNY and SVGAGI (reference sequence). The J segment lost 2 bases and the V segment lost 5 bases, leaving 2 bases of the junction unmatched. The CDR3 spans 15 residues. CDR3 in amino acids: CASSPRGPYNSPLHF. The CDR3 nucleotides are TGTGCCAGCAGTCCCAGGGGGCCCTATAATTCACCCCTCCACTTT.

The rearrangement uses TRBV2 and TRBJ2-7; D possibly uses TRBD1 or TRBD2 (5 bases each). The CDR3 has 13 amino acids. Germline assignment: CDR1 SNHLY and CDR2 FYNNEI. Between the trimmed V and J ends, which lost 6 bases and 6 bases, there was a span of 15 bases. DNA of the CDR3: TGTGCCAGCAGGGGGCTGATGAGGGGCGAGCAGTACTTC. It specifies CASRGLMRGEQYF.

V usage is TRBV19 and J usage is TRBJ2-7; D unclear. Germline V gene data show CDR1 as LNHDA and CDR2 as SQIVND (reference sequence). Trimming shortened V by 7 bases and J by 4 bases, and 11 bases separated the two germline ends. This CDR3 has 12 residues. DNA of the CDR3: TGTGCCAGTATGGACCCCTCGTACGAGCAGTACTTC. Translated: CASMDPSYEQYF.

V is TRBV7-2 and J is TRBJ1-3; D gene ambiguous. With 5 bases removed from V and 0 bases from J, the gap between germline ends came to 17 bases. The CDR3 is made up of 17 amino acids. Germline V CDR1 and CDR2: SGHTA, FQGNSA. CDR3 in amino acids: CASSPWTVLVSGNTIYF. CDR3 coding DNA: TGTGCCAGCAGCCCCTGGACGGTACTTGTCTCTGGAAACACCATATATTTT.

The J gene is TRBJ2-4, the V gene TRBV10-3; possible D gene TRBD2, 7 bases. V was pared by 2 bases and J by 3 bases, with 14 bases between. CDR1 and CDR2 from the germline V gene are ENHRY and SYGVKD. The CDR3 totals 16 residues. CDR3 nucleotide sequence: TGTGCCATCAGTGAGGAGGTGGGGGGGCGCAAAAACATTCAGTACTTC. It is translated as CAISEEVGGRKNIQYF.

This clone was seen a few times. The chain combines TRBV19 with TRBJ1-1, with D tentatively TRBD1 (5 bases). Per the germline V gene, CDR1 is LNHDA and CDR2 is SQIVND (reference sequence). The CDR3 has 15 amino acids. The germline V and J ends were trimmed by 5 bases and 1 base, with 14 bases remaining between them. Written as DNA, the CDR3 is TGTGCCAGTAGTCCCCTGACAGCGCCGAACACTGAAGCTTTCTTT. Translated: CASSPLTAPNTEAFF.

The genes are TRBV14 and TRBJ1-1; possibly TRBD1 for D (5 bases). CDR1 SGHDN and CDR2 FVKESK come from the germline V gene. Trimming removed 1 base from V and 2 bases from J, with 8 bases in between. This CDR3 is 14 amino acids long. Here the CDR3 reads CASSQGGSNTEAFF. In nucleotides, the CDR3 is TGTGCCAGCAGCCAAGGGGGCTCCAACACTGAAGCTTTCTTT.

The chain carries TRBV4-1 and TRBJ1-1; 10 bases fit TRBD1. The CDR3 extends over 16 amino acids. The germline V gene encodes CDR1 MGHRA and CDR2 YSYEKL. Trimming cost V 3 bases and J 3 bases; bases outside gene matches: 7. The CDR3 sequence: CASSHGQGDKDTEAFF. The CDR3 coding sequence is TGCGCCAGCAGCCATGGACAGGGGGATAAGGACACTGAAGCTTTCTTT.

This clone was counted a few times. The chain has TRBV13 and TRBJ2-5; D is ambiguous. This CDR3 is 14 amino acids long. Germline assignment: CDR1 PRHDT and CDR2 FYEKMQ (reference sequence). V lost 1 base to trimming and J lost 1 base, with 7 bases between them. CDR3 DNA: TGTGCCAGCAGCTTAGAGCCGGGCCAAGAGACCCAGTACTTC. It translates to CASSLEPGQETQYF. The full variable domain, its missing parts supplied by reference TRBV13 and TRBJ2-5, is AAGVIQSPRHLIKEKRETATLKCYPIPRHDTVYWYQQGPGQDPQFLISFYEKMQSDKGSIPDRFSAQQFSDYHSELNMSSLELGDSALYFCASSLEPGQETQYFGPGTRLLVL.

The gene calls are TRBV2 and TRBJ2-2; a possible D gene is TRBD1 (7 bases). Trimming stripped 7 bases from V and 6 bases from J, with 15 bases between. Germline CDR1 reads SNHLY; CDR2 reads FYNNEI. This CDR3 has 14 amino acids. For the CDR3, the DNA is TGTGCCAGCAACTACGACAGGGAGGCCGGGGAGCTGTTTTTT. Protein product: CASNYDREAGELFF. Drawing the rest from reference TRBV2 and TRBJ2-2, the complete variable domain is EPEVTQTPSHQVTQMGQEVILRCVPISNHLYFYWYRQILGQKVEFLVSFYNNEISEKSEIFDDQFSVERPDGSNFTLKIRSTKLEDSAMYFCASNYDREAGELFFGEGSRLTVL.

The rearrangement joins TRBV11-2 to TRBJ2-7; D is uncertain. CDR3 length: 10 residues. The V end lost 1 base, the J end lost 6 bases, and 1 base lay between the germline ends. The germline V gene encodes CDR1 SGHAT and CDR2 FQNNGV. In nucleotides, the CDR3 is TGTGCCAGCAGCTTAGTCGAGCAGTACTTC. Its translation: CASSLVEQYF.

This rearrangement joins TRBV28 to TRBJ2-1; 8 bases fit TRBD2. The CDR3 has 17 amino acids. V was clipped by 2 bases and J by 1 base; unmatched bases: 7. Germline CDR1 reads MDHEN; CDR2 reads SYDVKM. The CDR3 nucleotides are TGTGCCAGCAGTTTAGTCCTAGCGGGTGGGTCCTACAATGAGCAGTTCTTC. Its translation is CASSLVLAGGSYNEQFF.

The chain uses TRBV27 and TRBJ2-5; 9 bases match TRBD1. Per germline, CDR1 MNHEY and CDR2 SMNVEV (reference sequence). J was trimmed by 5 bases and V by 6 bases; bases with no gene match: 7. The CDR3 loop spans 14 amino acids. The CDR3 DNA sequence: TGTGCCAGCAGGGGACAGGGTTTTGAGGAGACCCAGTACTTC. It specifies CASRGQGFEETQYF.

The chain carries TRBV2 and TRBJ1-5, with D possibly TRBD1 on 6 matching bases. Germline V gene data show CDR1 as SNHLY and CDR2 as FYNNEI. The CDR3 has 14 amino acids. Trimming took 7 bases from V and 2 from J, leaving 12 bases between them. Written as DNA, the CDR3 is TGTGCCAGCAAGGGGGGGGGAGGCAATCAGCCCCAGCATTTT. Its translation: CASKGGGGNQPQHF.

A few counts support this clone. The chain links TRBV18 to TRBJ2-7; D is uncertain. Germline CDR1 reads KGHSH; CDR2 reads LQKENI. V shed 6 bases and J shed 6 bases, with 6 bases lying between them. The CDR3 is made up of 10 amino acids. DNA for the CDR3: TGTGCCAGCTCTGGGTCCGAGCAGTACTTC. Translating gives CASSGSEQYF.

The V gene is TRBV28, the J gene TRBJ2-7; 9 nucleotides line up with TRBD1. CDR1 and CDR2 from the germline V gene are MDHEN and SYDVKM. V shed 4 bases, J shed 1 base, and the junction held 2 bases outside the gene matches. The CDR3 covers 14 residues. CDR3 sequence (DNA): TGTGCCAGCAGTTCGGGACAGGGTTCCTACGAGCAGTACTTC. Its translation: CASSSGQGSYEQYF.

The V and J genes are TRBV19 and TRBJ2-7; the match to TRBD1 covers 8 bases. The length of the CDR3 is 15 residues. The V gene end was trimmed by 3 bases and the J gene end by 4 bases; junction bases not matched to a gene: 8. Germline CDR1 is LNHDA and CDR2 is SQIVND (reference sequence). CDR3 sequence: CASSMPRQGAYEQYF. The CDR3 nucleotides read TGTGCCAGTAGTATGCCCAGGCAGGGGGCTTACGAGCAGTACTTC.